What follows are 25 T cell receptor beta chains derived from one specimen sequenced in a study of liver allograft versus peripheral blood T cells. Study-wide background: Liver transplant recipients had T cell receptor repertoires compared between transplanted liver and peripheral blood.

Each CDR3 protein gets one entry after TCRdb re-called the reads with MiXCR. There are 8,000 to 9,000 distinct CDR3 sequences in the sample; over 15% occur only once, and about 1.7% lies in the top ten. The receptor set was obtained from a human patient who had a liver transplant. The graft donor may account for some of the T cells.

In its sample, this clonotype is medium-sized. The chain employs TRBV7-9 and TRBJ2-2; D gene ambiguous. The V end lost 8 bases, the J end lost 1 base, and 14 bases lay between the germline ends. This CDR3 has 15 amino acids. Germline V CDR1 and CDR2: SEHNR, FQNEAQ (reference sequence). CDR3 residues: CASPPGPMNTGELFF. The DNA of the CDR3 is TGTGCCAGCCCCCCCGGGCCGATGAACACCGGGGAGCTGTTTTTT. Drawing the rest from reference TRBV7-9 and TRBJ2-2, the complete variable domain is DTGVSQNPRHKITKRGQNVTFRCDPISEHNRLYWYRQTLGQGPEFLTYFQNEAQLEKSRLLSDRFSAERPKGSFSTLEIQRTEQGDSAMYLCASPPGPMNTGELFFGEGSRLTVL.

In its sample, this clonotype ranks as medium-sized. The V gene is TRBV18, the J gene TRBJ1-5; D not certain. Germline-derived CDR1 and CDR2 are KGHSH and LQKENI. Trimming cost V 3 bases and J 5 bases, with 8 bases left between them. The CDR3 runs 13 residues. The CDR3 nucleotides read TGTGCCAGCTCACCCACACGCGATCAGCCCCAGCATTTT. Amino acid sequence: CASSPTRDQPQHF.

This clonotype was recorded a few times. This chain links TRBV11-1 with TRBJ1-6; D is undetermined. Germline CDR1 is SGHAT and CDR2 is FQDESV (reference sequence). The CDR3 loop spans 15 amino acids. V was pared by 4 bases and J by 11 bases, with 18 bases between. CDR3 DNA sequence: TGTGCCAGCAGCTCTCCTGGGGAGGGAAGGCCACCCCTCCACTTT. Its protein product is CASSSPGEGRPPLHF.

By sample share, this clonotype is medium-sized. The J gene is TRBJ2-1, the V gene TRBV18; 10 bases are shared with TRBD2. The V gene's germline CDR1 is KGHSH and CDR2 LQKENI. The length of the CDR3 is 16 residues. V was clipped by 3 bases and J by 5 bases; unmatched bases: 7. The CDR3 region has the DNA TGTGCCAGCTCACCCGTCCGGACTAGCGGTCACAATGAGCAGTTCTTC. This translates into CASSPVRTSGHNEQFF. Drawing the rest from reference TRBV18 and TRBJ2-1, the complete variable domain is NAGVMQNPRHLVRRRGQEARLRCSPMKGHSHVYWYRQLPEEGLKFMVYLQKENIIDESGMPKERFSAEFPKEGPSILRIQQVVRGDSAAYFCASSPVRTSGHNEQFFGPGTRLTVL.

The V and J genes are TRBV12-3 or TRBV12-4 and TRBJ1-5; 8 bases line up with TRBD1. Trimming took 6 bases from V and 4 from J; bases not matched to a gene: 14. This CDR3 contains 17 residues. The CDR3 sequence is CASSSPPGTGVNQPQHF. The CDR3 nucleotides read TGTGCCAGCAGCTCCCCGCCCGGGACAGGAGTTAATCAGCCCCAGCATTTT.

As for this clonotype: This could be a read error, since a much larger clone is one nucleotide away. Written as DNA, the CDR3 is TGTGCCAGCATTTACTCGATCCCCCAGGCAGCTACCAACTACGAGCAGTACTTC. This gives the protein CASIYSIPQAATNYEQYF. V usage is TRBV6-6 and J usage is TRBJ2-7; D uncertain. Germline CDR1 and CDR2: MNHNY and SVGAGI (reference sequence). This CDR3 has 18 amino acids.

Points on this clonotype: A much larger clone lies one base from this, so it may be a read error. This chain uses TRBV12-3 or TRBV12-4 with TRBJ1-2; TRBD1 aligns across 8 bases. This CDR3 contains 14 residues. The CDR3: CASSFRTGNYGFTF. CDR3 DNA: TGTGCCAGCAGTTTTCGGACAGGGAACTATGGCTTCACCTTC.

In this sample, this clonotype turned up many times. The V gene is TRBV19, the J gene TRBJ2-6, with 10 nucleotides matching TRBD2. Losses at the gene ends were 5 bases for V and 4 bases for J; bases not matched to a gene: 8. The germline V gene has CDR1 LNHDA and CDR2 SQIVND (reference sequence). This CDR3 contains 17 residues. CDR3 region: CASSGGLAVGGANVLTF. The CDR3 DNA is TGTGCCAGTAGTGGCGGACTAGCGGTGGGGGGGGCCAACGTCCTGACTTTC.

A few counts support this clonotype. The genes are TRBV5-4 and TRBJ2-2; tentatively, D is TRBD1 or TRBD2 (5 bases each). This CDR3 is built from 15 residues. V shed 4 bases and J shed 0 bases, with 10 bases lying between them. Germline loops: CDR1 SGHNT, CDR2 YYREEE (reference sequence). The CDR3 is CASSLGPTNTGELFF. The CDR3 nucleotides read TGTGCCAGCAGCCTGGGACCCACGAACACCGGGGAGCTGTTTTTT.

The chain carries TRBV7-3 and TRBJ1-2; D gene ambiguous. The CDR3 has 15 amino acids. V was pared by 5 bases and J by 1 base, with 14 bases between. Looked up from germline, CDR1 is SGHTA and CDR2 is FQGTGA. CDR3 amino acids: CASSARGPDNYGYTF. The DNA of the CDR3 is TGTGCCAGCAGCGCACGCGGGCCGGATAACTATGGCTACACCTTC.

Within the sample, this clonotype is medium-sized. The chain uses TRBV6-1 and TRBJ1-2, with unresolved D. V lost 4 bases and J lost 3, with 9 bases in between. Germline CDR1 is MNHNS and CDR2 is SASEGT. There are 13 residues in the CDR3. The CDR3 coding sequence is TGTGCCAGCAGTGTCGAGTCCGACTATGGCTACACCTTC. This encodes CASSVESDYGYTF.

By share, this clonotype counts as medium-sized. The genes are TRBV7-2 and TRBJ1-3; no reliable D call. This CDR3 region has 13 residues. Trimming took off 5 bases at V and 0 bases at J, with 5 bases between the two ends. In germline, CDR1 is SGHTA, CDR2 FQGNSA. CDR3 sequence reads: CASSQISGNTIYF. CDR3 DNA: TGTGCCAGCAGCCAAATCTCTGGAAACACCATATATTTT.

This clonotype is medium-sized by share. The chain carries TRBV10-3 and TRBJ1-1; D call uncertain. The CDR3 totals 14 residues. Germline V gene lookup returns CDR1 ENHRY and CDR2 SYGVKD. Trimming left V 5 bases short and J 5 bases short, with 15 bases between. CDR3 nucleotide sequence: TGTGCCATCAGTAGTCGGATTGGGATGACTGAAGCTTTCTTT. This gives the protein CAISSRIGMTEAFF.

The chain has TRBV11-1 and TRBJ1-1; TRBD1 matches at 8 bases. This CDR3 comprises 14 residues. V was clipped by 3 bases and J by 3 bases; unmatched bases: 3. CDR1 is SGHAT and CDR2 is FQDESV in the germline V gene (reference sequence). This CDR3 reads CASSFRGQDTEAFF. As DNA, the CDR3 is TGTGCCAGCAGCTTCAGGGGGCAGGACACTGAAGCTTTCTTT.

This clonotype was observed at least ten times. The genes are TRBV20-1 and TRBJ1-1; 8 positions agree with TRBD1. The germline V gene encodes CDR1 DFQATT and CDR2 SNEGSKA (reference sequence). The V and J ends lost 5 bases and 9 bases, in that order; junction bases with no gene match: 8. CDR3 length: 12 residues. The DNA for the CDR3 is TGCAGTGCTGGACAGGGCGCCCCGAAAGCTTTCTTT. Translated: CSAGQGAPKAFF.

This clonotype was detected many times. V usage is TRBV5-6 and J usage is TRBJ2-7; either TRBD1 or TRBD2 may fit D (6 bases each). V lost 0 bases, J lost 2 bases, and 12 bases lay in between. The CDR3 extends over 15 amino acids. CDR1 SGHDT and CDR2 YYEEEE come from the germline V gene. CDR3 protein: CASSLVGGTPYEQYF. CDR3 DNA sequence: TGTGCCAGCAGCTTGGTCGGGGGCACACCCTACGAGCAGTACTTC. The variable domain in full, completed from reference TRBV5-6 and TRBJ2-7, reads DAGVTQSPTHLIKTRGQQVTLRCSPKSGHDTVSWYQQALGQGPQFIFQYYEEEERQRGNFPDRFSGHQFPNYSSELNVNALLLGDSALYLCASSLVGGTPYEQYFGPGTRLTVT.

By sample share, this clonotype is medium-sized. V usage is TRBV7-2 and J usage is TRBJ1-3; 7 bases are shared with TRBD1. The CDR3 extends over 13 amino acids. Germline CDR1 and CDR2: SGHTA and FQGNSA. The junction had 7 bases not matched to a gene; V was cut back by 3 bases and J by 11 bases. CDR3 DNA sequence: TGTGCCAGCAGCTTCCGGATAGGGGGCCCCATATATTTT. It encodes CASSFRIGGPIYF.

This chain connects TRBV12-5 to TRBJ2-7; 9 bases align to TRBD1. Germline CDR1 reads LGHNT; CDR2 reads FRNRAP. This CDR3 has 14 residues. The CDR3 DNA sequence: TGTGCCAGCAGCAACCCGGGACAGGGCTACGAGCAGTACTTC. Protein product: CASSNPGQGYEQYF.

By proportion, this clonotype is medium-sized (0.01 to 0.1%). The chain recombines TRBV6-8 with TRBJ1-1; D is perhaps TRBD1 (6 bases). Germline V lookup: CDR1 MNHGY, CDR2 SAAAGT. Trimming removed 7 bases from V and 3 bases from J, with 15 bases in between. CDR3 length: 14 amino acids. CDR3: CASTITGKDTEAFF. The CDR3 nucleotides are TGTGCCAGCACTATAACAGGGAAGGACACTGAAGCTTTCTTT.

This clonotype qualifies as medium-sized. The chain combines TRBV5-4 with TRBJ1-2; 9 nucleotides agree with TRBD1. The CDR3 is 14 amino acids. The germline V gene has CDR1 SGHNT and CDR2 YYREEE (reference sequence). The V and J ends lost 5 bases and 7 bases, in that order; junction bases with no gene match: 9. The CDR3 coding sequence is TGTGCCAGCAGTCGAGACAGGGGGGCGGGTGGCTACACCTTC. Protein product: CASSRDRGAGGYTF.

This sequence joins TRBV20-1 and TRBJ2-7; D may be TRBD1 or TRBD2 (5 bases each). This CDR3 spans 14 amino acids. The germline CDR1 and CDR2 sequences are DFQATT and SNEGSKA (reference sequence). Trimming stripped 2 bases from V and 2 bases from J, with 13 bases between. In nucleotides, the CDR3 is TGCAGTGCTAGACCCGGGACGGTTACCTACGAGCAGTACTTC. It translates to CSARPGTVTYEQYF.

This clonotype was counted only a few times. V gene TRBV6-6 combines with J gene TRBJ2-7; 7 nucleotides line up with TRBD1. There are 15 residues in the CDR3. The V gene's germline CDR1 is MNHNY and CDR2 SVGAGI (reference sequence). Trimming at V came to 5 bases and at J to 1 base, leaving 8 bases not matched to a gene. CDR3 sequence reads: CASSRQGIGSYEQYF. CDR3 sequence (DNA): TGTGCCAGCAGTAGACAGGGTATAGGATCCTACGAGCAGTACTTC.

This clonotype came up many times. The chain recombines TRBV19 with TRBJ1-5; D is ambiguous. V shed 7 bases and J shed 6 bases, with 10 bases lying between them. The CDR3 is 12 amino acids. Germline lookup yields CDR1 LNHDA and CDR2 SQIVND (reference sequence). The CDR3 loop is CASNYGSQPQHF. DNA of the CDR3: TGTGCCAGTAACTATGGTAGTCAGCCCCAGCATTTT.

In its sample, this clonotype is medium-sized. The chain recombines TRBV7-2 with TRBJ1-2; weak D call: TRBD1 (5 bases). Germline loops: CDR1 SGHTA, CDR2 FQGNSA. This CDR3 has 16 residues. Deletions cut 1 base from V and 8 bases from J, with 20 bases between. The CDR3 protein is CASSLDFGRDVGGYTF. The CDR3 region has the DNA TGTGCCAGCAGCTTAGATTTCGGCAGGGACGTCGGGGGCTACACCTTC.

In this sample, this clonotype turned up a few times. CDR3 sequence: CASSEDRVGNNSPLHF. CDR3 nucleotides: TGTGCCAGCAGTGAGGACAGGGTCGGGAATAATTCACCCCTCCACTTT. The rearrangement joins TRBV2 to TRBJ1-6, with 8 bases that match TRBD1. The V gene end was trimmed by 3 bases and the J gene end by 5 bases; junction bases not matched to a gene: 6. The germline gives CDR1 SNHLY, CDR2 FYNNEI. This CDR3 spans 16 amino acids.